These 12 T cell receptor beta chains share one sample of origin, sequenced in a study of T-cell memory formation after mild COVID-19. TCRdb redid the calling of the 5' RACE reads with MiXCR, one entry per CDR3 protein. The table includes fewer than 150,000 distinct CDR3 sequences, about a fifth detected once. The material sequenced was PBMCs or a T cell subset sorted from them (not recorded which). The receptors shown here come from a young man who had mild COVID-19 (a few samples of this study predate the infection). Cell type and time point are not known.

The chain links TRBV4-2 to TRBJ2-3; 10 bases map to TRBD1. The CDR3 has 18 amino acids. V gave up 4 bases and J gave up 6 bases; unmatched junction bases: 16. Germline values: CDR1 LGHNA, CDR2 YNFKEQ. CDR3 in DNA: TGTGCCAGCAGCCCAAGTTCCGCCGGGACAGGGGTTCGGGATACGCAGTATTTT. Amino acid sequence: CASSPSSAGTGVRDTQYF.

The rearrangement uses TRBV25-1 and TRBJ2-3; 11 bases agree with TRBD1. V lost 4 bases to trimming and J lost 4 bases; unmatched junction nucleotides: 4. This CDR3 comprises 15 residues. CDR1 is MGHDK, CDR2 SYGVNS, per germline. The CDR3 nucleotides read TGTGCCAGCAGTGGGGACAGGGGGAGGGCAGATACGCAGTATTTT. Amino acids: CASSGDRGRADTQYF.

The genes are TRBV6-2 or TRBV6-3 and TRBJ2-7, with 7 bases that match TRBD1. Germline CDR1 reads MNHEY; CDR2 reads SVGEGT. After removal of 5 bases from V and 5 bases from J, the junction contained 12 bases not matched to a gene. The CDR3 consists of 15 residues. CDR3 region: CASSPQGQRGDEQYV. In DNA, the CDR3 is TGTGCCAGCAGTCCACAGGGACAGCGAGGAGACGAGCAGTACGTC.

This clonotype was observed at least ten times. The gene calls are TRBV4-2 and TRBJ2-1; the match to TRBD2 covers 10 bases. J gave up 8 bases and V 4 bases, and 2 bases lay outside the gene matches. This CDR3 is built from 13 residues. From germline, CDR1 is LGHNA and CDR2 YNFKEQ. CDR3 in amino acids: CASSRLAGDEQFF. CDR3 DNA sequence: TGTGCCAGCAGCCGACTAGCGGGTGATGAGCAGTTCTTC.

V gene TRBV4-1 combines with J gene TRBJ1-1; a possible D gene is TRBD1 (5 bases). CDR3 length equals 15 residues. Per germline, CDR1 MGHRA and CDR2 YSYEKL. The ends were cut back, 1 base at V and 4 bases at J, with 13 bases in the middle. Here the CDR3 reads CASSQVTRRGTEAFF. The CDR3 DNA is TGCGCCAGCAGCCAAGTCACCAGGAGGGGCACTGAAGCTTTCTTT.

A few counts support this clonotype. This sequence joins TRBV6-2 or TRBV6-3 and TRBJ2-7; D is perhaps TRBD1 or TRBD2 (5 bases each). V lost 4 bases to trimming and J lost 7 bases, with 17 bases between them. Germline loops: CDR1 MNHEY, CDR2 SVGEGT. The CDR3 is 14 residues long. CDR3: CASSWASGRNEQYF. Here the CDR3 DNA reads TGTGCCAGCAGTTGGGCCTCGGGACGGAATGAGCAGTACTTC.

This clonotype was counted only a few times. This sequence joins TRBV24-1 and TRBJ1-5; D is ambiguous. The CDR3 has 14 amino acids. In germline, CDR1 is KGHDR, CDR2 SFDVKD. V lost 9 bases and J 3 bases, leaving 14 bases between the germline ends. CDR3 sequence reads: CATAPAEDNQPQHF. The CDR3 DNA reads TGTGCCACCGCCCCCGCAGAGGACAATCAGCCCCAGCATTTT.

This chain joins TRBV6-6 and TRBJ2-5; TRBD2 agrees at 9 bases. CDR1 and CDR2 (germline): MNHNY, SVGAGI (reference sequence). The CDR3 is 16 amino acids. The V and J ends lost 6 bases and 5 bases, in that order; junction bases with no gene match: 13. For the CDR3, the DNA is TGTGCCAGCAGAGTCCCGGGACTAGCAGCGGCGGAGACCCAGTACTTC. Encoded protein: CASRVPGLAAAETQYF.

V gene TRBV7-6 combines with J gene TRBJ1-1, with a tentative D call TRBD1 (6 bases). The CDR3 consists of 16 residues. The ends were cut back, 5 bases at V and 1 base at J, with 17 bases in the middle. Germline V gives CDR1 SGHVS, CDR2 FNYEAQ. DNA for the CDR3: TGTGCCAGCAGCCCACTTGCTGGGGGGGCGAACACTGAAGCTTTCTTT. This gives the protein CASSPLAGGANTEAFF. The whole variable domain, filled in from reference TRBV7-6 and TRBJ1-1, reads GAGVSQSPRYKVTKRGQDVALRCDPISGHVSLYWYRQALGQGPEFLTYFNYEAQQDKSGLPNDRFSAERPEGSISTLTIQRTEQRDSAMYRCASSPLAGGANTEAFFGQGTRLTVV.

Many counts were recorded for this clonotype. CDR3 in DNA: TGCGCCAGCAGCCAGAGCTCGTTGGACGGATTATATGGCTACACCTTC. Amino acids: CASSQSSLDGLYGYTF. The chain combines TRBV4-1 with TRBJ1-2, with D unresolved. Germline values: CDR1 MGHRA, CDR2 YSYEKL. The CDR3 spans 16 residues. V shed 3 bases and J shed 5 bases, with 19 bases lying between them.

The DNA of the CDR3 is TGTGCCAGCATTTTGTCCGGGGAGCTGTTTTTT. Translating gives CASILSGELFF. V usage is TRBV7-2 and J usage is TRBJ2-2; D uncertain. The CDR3 loop spans 11 amino acids. Germline V gene data show CDR1 as SGHTA and CDR2 as FQGNSA. V lost 7 bases and J 6 bases, leaving 6 bases between the germline ends.

This clonotype has just a few counts. The gene calls are TRBV2 and TRBJ1-2; D is perhaps TRBD1 (6 bases). The CDR3 runs to 12 residues. Trimming took off 6 bases at V and 8 bases at J, with 13 bases between the two ends. CDR1 SNHLY and CDR2 FYNNEI come from the germline V gene. CDR3 nucleotides: TGTGCCAGCAGGACTTTACAGGGCGGCTACACCTTC. It translates to CASRTLQGGYTF. Combining the CDR3 with reference TRBV2 and TRBJ1-2 gives the whole variable domain EPEVTQTPSHQVTQMGQEVILRCVPISNHLYFYWYRQILGQKVEFLVSFYNNEISEKSEIFDDQFSVERPDGSNFTLKIRSTKLEDSAMYFCASRTLQGGYTFGSGTRLTVV.